This T cell receptor (beta chain) is from a study of cytomegalovirus exposure and HLA in healthy donors (dated 2017 in TCRdb). Study-level background: According to an earlier analysis of several hundred of the donors, some 180 million T cells yielded 90 million to 140 million unique TCR beta sequences and 276 Gb of sequence data. About 310 gigabases of sequencing data and approximately 93 million unique TCR sequences were included in an early release covering several hundred HLA-typed donors. In a later analysis, previously published TCR beta repertoires from 600 to 850 donors were re-analyzed and high-resolution HLA genotyping was added so that TCR occurrence patterns could be studied. To predict cytomegalovirus infection status, the study combined high-throughput TCR immunosequencing, statistical association of individual TCRs with disease status, and machine learning. HLA typing covered class I and class II loci at four-digit resolution. Genome-wide SNP genotypes for about 65% of the 666 donors were used in a later genetic analysis, which treated that subset as a discovery cohort. An earlier analysis of roughly 600 of the donors used high-throughput TCR beta sequencing to judge whether each TCR beta V gene segment behaved as functional or pseudogenic. Donor age, sex, ethnicity and CMV serostatus were compiled together with the repertoire data. A separate validation cohort of roughly 130 different subjects was used in addition to the approximately 640-subject first cohort. All discovery cohort repertoires had been generated on a single sequencing platform. Four to six DR-DQ haplotypes were handled as single units for association and clustering, since linkage in the cohort was strong. In the later analysis, no new phenotypic data were used to find candidate immune exposures; instead, reliance was placed on TCR beta sequences and their occurrence across donors. Of the 398 genotyped donors, approximately 80% were placed in the genetic ancestry cluster associated with self-reported Caucasian donors. The T cell repertoires of some 670 subjects were profiled by immunosequencing and related to cytomegalovirus serostatus. Among almost 400 genotyped donors of the cohort, an average of about 240,000 unique TCR beta nucleotide sequences were sequenced per donor, about a sixth of them non-productive. The number of typed donors differed by locus: roughly 629-640 for A, B, C, DRB1 and DQB1; approximately 520 for DQA1; approximately 600 for DPA1; and some 470 for DPB1. The study aimed to test whether signatures of past pathogen exposure could be identified by cataloging public T cell receptors. The paper as a whole reports these results and caveats: It was suggested by the authors that the approach could potentially be generalized to other disease states and immunological phenotypes. Most TCR sequences were seen in very few donors, while some public TCRs were found in many individuals. Because HLA typing was missing for some donors at each locus, association tests included only the typed subset. According to a later analysis, most CMV-associated TCR beta chains appeared to be HLA-restricted, and the HLA associations seemed to be driven largely by CMV exposure. Three of the identified cytomegalovirus-associated TCR beta chains were confirmed in vitro to be specific for cytomegalovirus antigens. In a later genetic analysis, a missense DCLRE1C variant was associated with V-gene and J-gene trimming of TCR beta chains, and the association was replicated in an independent cohort. Over 15 rarely observed V segments, including chromosome 9 orphons, were excluded from the earlier analysis of about 500 of the donors because counts were too low. Roughly uniform sequencing depth across donors was assumed in presence/absence analyses, although this assumption may not hold. An earlier analysis of around 500 of the donors showed that most TCR beta V segments appeared in productive rearrangements either about 87% or about 30% of the time, which broadly matched IMGT annotations. A later analysis reported that several top co-occurrence clusters appeared linked to parvovirus B19, influenza, CMV and Epstein-Barr virus. A later analysis associated 16,951 TCR beta sequences with specific HLA alleles at a false discovery rate of 0.05. In the study, some 180 TCR beta chains were listed as associated with cytomegalovirus. The 87-base-pair reads could not distinguish some IMGT-functional V segments, including TRBV6-2 and TRBV6-3, so those segments were excluded. In this cohort, only TCR beta chains were sequenced, and detectable features were limited by the absence of alpha or paired-chain data. The classifier was reported to diagnose cytomegalovirus status with high specificity and sensitivity in both the original cohort and the validation cohort. A cluster of highly shared sequence variants was judged likely to be a technical artifact of the sequencing pipeline. A further reported finding was that TCR beta sequences accurately predicted the HLA-A and HLA-B alleles for most subjects in the first cohort. For the cohort, immune exposure information was limited to CMV serostatus. Assigning TCR associations to individual alleles was difficult when HLA alleles, especially DR and DQ, strongly co-occurred. In a later analysis, HLA-associated TCR beta chains were found to be more clonally expanded and to have lower generation probabilities than equally common non-associated chains. Linkage disequilibrium might explain the correlated functional status among segregating V segments, but an unknown experimental factor could not be ruled out. A later analysis found that TCR association rates varied across HLA loci, with DRB1 alleles showing the most associated TCRs and HLA-C alleles the fewest. Compared with the 666-donor mean, donors in an Asian-associated ancestry cluster had fewer N-insertions in productive TCRs, according to a later genetic analysis.

V is reduced by 5 bases and J by 5 bases, leaving a spacing of 19 bases between them. The CDR3 measures 15 amino acids from cysteine to phenylalanine. Just the 45-base CDR3 DNA is kept, in frame starting at base 1. Looking up the germline V gene yields CDR1 SGHRS and CDR2 YFSETQ. To note about this clone: The antigen it binds to is not known. No base-level quality is on record; no much larger clone is a single base apart.

The cohort was made up of approximately 670 healthy bone marrow donors. Cohort members were all nominally healthy when sampled, although unrecorded immune exposures were likely present. The donor was CMV seropositive and belonged to the group of 250 to 350 seropositive cohort members. A peripheral blood sample was provided by each donor, and peripheral blood mononuclear cells were used for TCR beta sequencing. The Qiagen DNeasy Blood Extraction Kit was used to extract genomic DNA from the blood cell samples. The library was made by the immunoSEQ multiplex PCR assay. For the multiplex PCR, a mixture combining 60 forward primers for TCR Vbeta segments and 13 reverse primers for TCR Jbeta segments was used. A multiplex PCR assay on genomic DNA amplified the CDR3 region of rearranged TCR beta genes. On the Illumina HiSeq System, the amplified TCR beta libraries were sequenced as 87-base-pair reads. In the authors' own workflow: In a later analysis, approximately 74 million unique TCR beta chains were counted across the approximately 670 repertoires, and roughly 10 million of these chains were shared by at least two donors. To remove PCR and sequencing errors, raw reads were error-corrected and collapsed into unique sequences using a nearest-neighbor algorithm that merged closely related sequences. Alignment of CDR3 sequences to IMGT reference sequences was used to assign V, D and J gene segments. For a sequence to be retained, at least a six-nucleotide match to both a V gene segment and a J gene segment was required. A rearrangement counted as productive if the CDR3 had no stop codons and remained in frame with V and J, and every other rearrangement counted as non-productive. CDR3 was defined according to IMGT convention as the region running from the second conserved V-encoded cysteine to the conserved J-encoded phenylalanine. The earlier analysis of 550 to 650 of the donors excluded any sequence lacking an unambiguous match to a single V gene segment. An earlier analysis of approximately 590 of the donors called V segments functional above 56.7% productive rearrangements and segregating when the between-donor standard deviation exceeded 5%. A statistical classification framework was built for diagnosing cytomegalovirus status from the catalog of TCR beta chain sequences. V and J gene assignment, in a later analysis, came from comparing TCR nucleotide sequences with IMGT/GENE-DB human TR gene sequences. In a later analysis, CDR3 sequences and most-parsimonious VDJ recombination scenarios were assigned using the TCRdist pipeline. In a later analysis, each TCR beta chain was defined by its CDR3 amino acid sequence together with its V-gene family, and reads without a unique V-gene family were excluded. A later analysis removed nearly 600 highly shared, low-generation-probability nucleotide sequences to deal with suspected cross-contamination and a sequencing artifact. In a later analysis, a clonal expansion index for each public chain was calculated from normalized within-repertoire ranks of inferred template counts. In a later analysis, generation probabilities were computed with a VDJ recombination model fitted to out-of-frame rearrangements, and the resulting probabilities were checked against IGoR. In a later analysis, TCR-TCR, TCR-HLA and TCR-CMV co-occurrence was scored with hypergeometric tests, and a repertoire-size bias correction was applied to TCR pairs. False discovery rates were estimated in a later analysis by permuting HLA or CMV assignments 20 times. In a later analysis, co-occurring TCRs were grouped using DBSCAN, with TCRdist sequence similarity added in when clustering inside HLA-allele-positive subsets. Repertoires with fewer than 30,000 or more than 120,000 public chains were left out of co-occurrence clustering, as were about 5 repertoires with anomalous nucleotide sharing. Drawn from immuneACCESS, this table holds only the in-frame rearrangements with V and J called that TCRdb kept. Clones are partly lost; checked studies trace under half to an unresolved V gene and leave the rest unexplained. For V, J and clone size, that table is used; D and trimming come from the DNA. This sample has about 170,000 clones in its table, and 80% to 85% of those were observed once. Clones ranked in the top ten supply approximately 0.87% of the sample.

The sequence is built from TRBV5-1 and TRBJ2-5; the D gene is possibly TRBD2, with 6 bases matching. What was sequenced was PBMCs. This receptor was identified in a girl under 10 years old in good health and CMV-seropositive. The CDR3 reads as follows: CASSRRGGAGETQYF. The DNA reads TGCGCCAGCAGTCGCCGAGGCGGGGCGGGGGAGACCCAGTACTTC.